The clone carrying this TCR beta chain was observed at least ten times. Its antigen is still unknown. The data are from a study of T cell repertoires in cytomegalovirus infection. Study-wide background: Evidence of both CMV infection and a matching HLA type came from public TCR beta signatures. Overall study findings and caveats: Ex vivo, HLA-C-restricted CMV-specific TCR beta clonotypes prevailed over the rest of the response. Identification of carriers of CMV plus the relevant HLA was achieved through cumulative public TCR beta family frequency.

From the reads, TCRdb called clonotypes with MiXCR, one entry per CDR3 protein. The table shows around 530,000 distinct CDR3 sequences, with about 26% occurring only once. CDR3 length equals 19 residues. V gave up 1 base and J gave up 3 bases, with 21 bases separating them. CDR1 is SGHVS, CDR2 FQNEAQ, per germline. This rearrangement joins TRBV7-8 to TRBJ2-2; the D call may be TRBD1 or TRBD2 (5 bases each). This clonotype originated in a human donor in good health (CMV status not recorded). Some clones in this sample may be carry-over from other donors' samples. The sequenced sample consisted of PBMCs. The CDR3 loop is CASSLDGRGPGEDTGELFF. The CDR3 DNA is TGTGCCAGCAGCTTAGATGGCCGGGGCCCGGGCGAAGACACCGGGGAGCTGTTTTTT.